This TCR beta chain was observed in a study of regulatory T cells in long-lasting Graves disease. As to time point: newly diagnosed GD, antithyroid drugs for less than 3 months. The authors made the TCR library using RNA they extracted from PBMCs. By American Thyroid Association guidelines, Graves' disease was diagnosed in the cohort. As to this clonotype: The target antigen is unknown.

The CDR3 is made up of 16 amino acids. Trimming left V 3 bases short and J 7 bases short, with 17 bases between. CDR1 is SGHRS, CDR2 YFSETQ, per germline. With iRepertoire HTBI primers and Arm-PCR of CDR3 regions, TCR beta libraries were built. Using its own MiXCR run on the multiplex PCR reads, TCRdb lists one record per CDR3 protein. The sample includes roughly 350,000 distinct CDR3 sequences, 15% to 20% of them seen just once. General study results and limits: Whereas new patients shared 1,000 or so public clonotypes, persistent patients shared more, at a few thousand.

These data were also reused for a study on T cells in Graves' hyperthyroidism and ophthalmopathy.

This clonotype originated in a middle-aged man with Graves disease. The rearrangement joins TRBV5-1 to TRBJ1-6; D gene unclear. The specimen was peripheral blood mononuclear cells (PBMCs), collected at new diagnosis, from a patient treated with antithyroid drugs. This chain's CDR3 is CASSSTPDTRNSPLHF. As DNA, the CDR3 is TGCGCCAGCAGCTCGACGCCAGACACTAGAAATTCACCCCTCCACTTT.